This T cell receptor beta chain was sequenced for a study of beta chain features in type 1 diabetes. This clone was detected only a few times. What it binds is not known. Findings and limits, study-wide: Type 1 diabetes patients had TCRB CDR3s that were shorter (moderately but significantly so) in all four CD4+ subsets. Type 1 diabetes patients showed fewer insertions and more deletions at VDJ junctions.

This CDR3 has 15 residues. Germline lookup yields CDR1 KGHSH and CDR2 LQKENI. The J segment lost 1 base and the V segment lost 2 bases, leaving 4 bases of the junction unmatched. Sequencing targeted expressed TCRB transcripts, as all isolated RNA had been reverse transcribed. Only in-frame clones appear in the TCRdb table, and some are missing; sequencing was by immunoSEQ multiplex PCR. The sample comprises about 15,000 clones, around three quarters of which are singletons, and more than 2% rests with the top ten. Sequencing was performed on Tregs from blood. This clonotype was sampled from a man in his thirties or forties with type 1 diabetes. The V gene is TRBV18, the J gene TRBJ1-1; 7 bases are a match to TRBD1. CDR3 in amino acids: CASSPSTGANTEAFF. CDR3 in DNA: TGTGCCAGCTCACCATCTACAGGGGCGAACACTGAAGCTTTCTTT.